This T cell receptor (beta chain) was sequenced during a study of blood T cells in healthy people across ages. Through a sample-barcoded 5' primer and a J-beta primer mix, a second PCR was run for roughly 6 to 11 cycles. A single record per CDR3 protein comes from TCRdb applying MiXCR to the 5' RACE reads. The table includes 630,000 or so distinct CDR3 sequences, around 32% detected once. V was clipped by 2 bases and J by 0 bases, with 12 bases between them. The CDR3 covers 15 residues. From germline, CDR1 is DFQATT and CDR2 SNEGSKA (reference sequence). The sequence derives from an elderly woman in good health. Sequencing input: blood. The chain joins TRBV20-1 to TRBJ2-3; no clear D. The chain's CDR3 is CSARNSGPSTDTQYF. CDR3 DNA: TGCAGTGCTAGAAATTCTGGGCCTAGCACAGATACGCAGTATTTT.